This T cell receptor beta chain was captured by sequencing in a study of blood T cells in healthy people across ages. General observations from the study: Expanded clonotype shifts may have been confounded, as the donors had an unknown CMV status.

Germline V lookup: CDR1 SGDLS, CDR2 YYNGEE. This CDR3 has 15 amino acids. Losses at the gene ends were 4 bases for V and 2 bases for J; bases not matched to a gene: 6. This clonotype was observed a few times. Its antigen is currently unknown. In terms of origin and age, donors were healthy Caucasian individuals from Russia aged about 6 to 90. In each sample, at least 6.5 million PBMCs were isolated. Using a J-beta primer mix together with a sample-barcoded 5' primer, a second PCR was run for roughly 7 to 11 cycles. A template-switch adaptor with 12 random nucleotides tagged each cDNA molecule. MiXCR, run by TCRdb on the 5' RACE reads, gives a single entry per CDR3 protein. Counted here are roughly 800,000 distinct CDR3 sequences, about 55% occurring once; the ten biggest clones make up about 42%.

This receptor was taken from a man older than 75 in good health. The gene calls are TRBV9 and TRBJ2-7; 10 bases line up with TRBD2. The sequenced material came from blood. The CDR3 sequence is CASSRGTSDTYEQYF. The CDR3 DNA reads TGTGCCAGCAGCCGCGGGACTAGCGACACCTACGAGCAGTACTTC.